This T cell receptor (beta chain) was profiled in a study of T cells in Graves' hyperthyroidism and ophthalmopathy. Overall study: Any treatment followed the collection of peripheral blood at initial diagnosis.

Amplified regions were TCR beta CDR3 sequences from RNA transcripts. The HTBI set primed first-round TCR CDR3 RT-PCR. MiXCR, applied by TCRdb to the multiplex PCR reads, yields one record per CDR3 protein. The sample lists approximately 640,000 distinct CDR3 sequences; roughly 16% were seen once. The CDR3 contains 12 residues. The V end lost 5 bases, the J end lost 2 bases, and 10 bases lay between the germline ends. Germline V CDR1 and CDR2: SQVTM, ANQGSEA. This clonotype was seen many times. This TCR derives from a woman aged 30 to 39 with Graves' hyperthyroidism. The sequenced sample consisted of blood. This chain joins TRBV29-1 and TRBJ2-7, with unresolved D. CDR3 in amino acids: CSVSNRPYEQYF. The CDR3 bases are TGCAGCGTTTCGAACAGACCCTACGAGCAGTACTTC.